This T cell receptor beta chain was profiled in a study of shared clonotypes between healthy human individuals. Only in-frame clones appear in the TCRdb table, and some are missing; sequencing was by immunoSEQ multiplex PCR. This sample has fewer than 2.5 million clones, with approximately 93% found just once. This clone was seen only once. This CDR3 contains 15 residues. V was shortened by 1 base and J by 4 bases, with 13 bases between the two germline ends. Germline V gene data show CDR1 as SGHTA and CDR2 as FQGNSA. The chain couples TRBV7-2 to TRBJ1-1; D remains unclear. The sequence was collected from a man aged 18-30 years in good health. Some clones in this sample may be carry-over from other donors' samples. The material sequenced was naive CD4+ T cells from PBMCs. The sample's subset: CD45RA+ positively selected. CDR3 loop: CASSLVNFRGTEAFF. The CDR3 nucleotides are TGTGCCAGCAGCTTAGTAAACTTTCGCGGCACTGAAGCTTTCTTT.